This T cell receptor (beta chain) stems from a study of radiotherapy plus CTLA-4 blockade in lung cancer. Study details: Objective responses were recorded in roughly 17% of patients, with disease control recorded in about 29%.

The germline V gene encodes CDR1 LNHDA and CDR2 SQIVND (reference sequence). Deletions cut 6 bases from V and 3 bases from J, with 12 bases between. The CDR3 is 13 amino acids. The repertoire was sequenced with immunoSEQ multiplex PCR; TCRdb's copy has only in-frame clones and lacks some. The sample shows 30,000 to 50,000 clones, approximately 79% of them seen only once. General study findings and limits: Blood saw expansion of tumor-derived TCR clones after radiotherapy plus ipilimumab. Early clone dynamics of blood T cells, plus interferon-beta, reportedly predicted response best.

This clone appeared a few times. The target antigen is unknown. This rearrangement joins TRBV19 to TRBJ2-7; TRBD1 is a possible D gene (6 bases). The source is a human donor with non-small cell lung cancer that progressed on radiotherapy plus ipilimumab. The sample was peripheral blood, taken from a patient treated with radiotherapy plus ipilimumab. The CDR3 DNA follows: TGTGCCAGTAGCAGTTTGGACAGCTACGAGCAGTACTTC. Amino acids: CASSSLDSYEQYF.